The 32 T cell receptor beta chains below were found in one sample sequenced in a study of blood T cell repertoires in COVID-19. Profiled with immunoSEQ multiplex PCR; TCRdb holds only in-frame clones, not every one. The sample shows over 130,000 clones, 70% to 90% of them seen only once. The sequencing input was peripheral blood. The receptors were sampled from a human donor in a cohort sampled during active COVID-19.

The V call is TRBV3-1 (or the pseudogene TRBV3-2), the J call TRBJ2-1; 9 nucleotides align to TRBD2. Germline V lookup: CDR1 LGHDT, CDR2 YNNKEL (reference sequence). After removal of 0 bases from V and 0 bases from J, the junction contained 6 bases not matched to a gene. This CDR3 comprises 18 residues. In nucleotides, the CDR3 is TGTGCCAGCAGCCAAGATGGGACTAGCCTAAGCTCCTACAATGAGCAGTTCTTC. Translation: CASSQDGTSLSSYNEQFF.

The V call is TRBV4-1, the J call TRBJ2-1; 8 positions agree with TRBD2. The CDR3 runs to 18 residues. Germline trimming cut 1 base from V and 3 bases from J; bases unmatched to any gene: 11. The germline gives CDR1 MGHRA, CDR2 YSYEKL. The CDR3 DNA sequence: TGCGCCAGCAGCCAAGCCCCCATGGGTCTAGCGGGCTACAATGAGCAGTTCTTC. It specifies CASSQAPMGLAGYNEQFF.

The chain joins TRBV9 to TRBJ1-3; D is undetermined. CDR3 size: 15 residues. V was pared by 4 bases and J by 0 bases, with 11 bases between. Germline loops: CDR1 SGDLS, CDR2 YYNGEE. The chain's CDR3 is CASSTRHTSGNTIYF. In nucleotides, the CDR3 is TGTGCCAGCAGCACCCGACATACCTCTGGAAACACCATATATTTT.

In this sample, this clone turned up a few times. J is TRBJ2-1 and V is TRBV30; 11 nucleotides align to TRBD2. Germline V lookup: CDR1 GTSNPN, CDR2 SVGIG (reference sequence). This CDR3 contains 14 residues. V shed 4 bases, J shed 3 bases, and the junction held 2 bases outside the gene matches. CDR3 region: CAWILAGGYNEQFF. CDR3 bases: TGTGCCTGGATCCTAGCGGGGGGCTACAATGAGCAGTTCTTC.

This clone was seen a single time. CDR3 DNA: TGTGCCAGTAGTTGGGCCGGAGGTCAGCCCCAGCATTTT. Amino acids: CASSWAGGQPQHF. The chain joins TRBV19 to TRBJ1-5, with D uncertain. The CDR3 sequence is 13 residues long. Per the germline V gene, CDR1 is LNHDA and CDR2 is SQIVND (reference sequence). V lost 5 bases and J lost 6, with 11 bases in between.

V is TRBV5-1 and J is TRBJ1-2; D unresolved. V shed 1 base and J shed 5 bases, with 9 bases lying between them. Germline V CDR1 and CDR2: SGHRS, YFSETQ. The CDR3 runs to 13 residues. The CDR3 DNA follows: TGCGCCAGCAGCTTGCAAATTGAGTATGGCTACACCTTC. Translating gives CASSLQIEYGYTF.

In DNA form, the CDR3 reads TGTGCCAGCAGCCTGACAGGGGGGAGTTACCAAGAGACCCAGTACTTC. Encoded protein: CASSLTGGSYQETQYF. This rearrangement joins TRBV5-4 to TRBJ2-5, with 9 bases identical to TRBD1. In germline, CDR1 is SGHNT, CDR2 YYREEE (reference sequence). The V gene end was trimmed by 4 bases and the J gene end by 0 bases; junction bases not matched to a gene: 7. The CDR3 is 16 residues long. Filled out from reference TRBV5-4 and TRBJ2-5, the complete variable domain reads ETGVTQSPTHLIKTRGQQVTLRCSSQSGHNTVSWYQQALGQGPQFIFQYYREEENGRGNFPPRFSGLQFPNYSSELNVNALELDDSALYLCASSLTGGSYQETQYFGPGTRLLVL.

The V call is TRBV4-2, the J call TRBJ2-7, with D hard to call. Between the trimmed V and J ends, which lost 1 base and 0 bases, there was a span of 7 bases. Germline assignment: CDR1 LGHNA and CDR2 YNFKEQ. This CDR3 is 14 amino acids long. CDR3 sequence reads: CASSQGSSSYEQYF. DNA of the CDR3: TGTGCCAGCAGCCAAGGGAGCAGCTCCTACGAGCAGTACTTC.

This chain joins TRBV14 and TRBJ2-2; TRBD1 is a possible D gene (6 bases). This CDR3 spans 14 amino acids. Per germline, CDR1 SGHDN and CDR2 FVKESK. The V end was cut by 4 bases, the J end by 7 bases, with 13 bases between. CDR3 coding DNA: TGTGCCAGCAGCCGTAACAGGGTAGGCGGGGAGCTGTTTTTT. It codes for CASSRNRVGGELFF. Looking up the rest from reference TRBV14 and TRBJ2-2 gives the full variable domain: EAGVTQFPSHSVIEKGQTVTLRCDPISGHDNLYWYRRVMGKEIKFLLHFVKESKQDESGMPNNRFLAERTGGTYSTLKVQPAELEDSGVYFCASSRNRVGGELFFGEGSRLTVL.

This clone was seen a single time. The V call is TRBV6-5, the J call TRBJ2-7, with TRBD1 matching 10 bases. V gave up 8 bases and J gave up 4 bases; unmatched junction bases: 2. Germline values: CDR1 MNHEY, CDR2 SVGAGI. This CDR3 comprises 12 residues. CDR3 DNA: TGTGCCAGCTGGGACAGGGGTTACGAGCAGTACTTC. As protein: CASWDRGYEQYF.

This clone was recorded only once. The rearrangement uses TRBV4-3 and TRBJ2-5; TRBD2 matches 10 bases. J gave up 4 bases and V 1 base, and 6 bases lay outside the gene matches. Germline loops: CDR1 LGHNA, CDR2 YSLEER. CDR3 size: 16 residues. The CDR3 region is CASSQVGSGGRETQYF. Written as DNA, the CDR3 is TGCGCCAGCAGCCAAGTGGGTAGCGGGGGGAGAGAGACCCAGTACTTC.

The chain uses TRBV3-1 (or the pseudogene TRBV3-2) and TRBJ1-1; 9 bases map to TRBD1. Looked up from germline, CDR1 is LGHDT and CDR2 is YNNKEL (reference sequence). The J segment lost 0 bases and the V segment lost 6 bases, leaving 8 bases of the junction unmatched. The CDR3 has 16 amino acids. The CDR3: CASSLGQGILNTEAFF. The CDR3 coding sequence is TGTGCCAGCAGTCTAGGACAGGGGATATTGAACACTGAAGCTTTCTTT.

The CDR3 DNA is TGTGCCACCGCGACATCCGGGACAGGGGGCACATCTTTCTTT. This codes for CATATSGTGGTSFF. The chain recombines TRBV15 with TRBJ1-1; TRBD1 agrees at 12 bases. The junction had 13 bases not matched to a gene; V was cut back by 8 bases and J by 12 bases. The CDR3 runs to 14 residues. Per germline, CDR1 LNHNV and CDR2 YYDKDF (reference sequence).

This rearrangement joins TRBV30 to TRBJ2-1; 8 bases map to TRBD1. The CDR3 consists of 15 residues. Germline trimming cut 0 bases from V and 5 bases from J; bases unmatched to any gene: 6. Looked up from germline, CDR1 is GTSNPN and CDR2 is SVGIG (reference sequence). CDR3 DNA sequence: TGTGCCTGGAGTGTAGGACAGGGAAGCAACAATGAGCAGTTCTTC. It specifies CAWSVGQGSNNEQFF.

V usage is TRBV19 and J usage is TRBJ2-4; 11 bases fit TRBD2. With V trimmed by 5 bases and J by 0 bases, 6 bases remained unmatched. Germline values: CDR1 LNHDA, CDR2 SQIVND (reference sequence). The CDR3 runs to 17 residues. The DNA of the CDR3 is TGTGCCAGTAGTTCCCTAGCGGGGGGCTTAGCCAAAAACATTCAGTACTTC. Translation: CASSSLAGGLAKNIQYF.

The rearrangement joins TRBV7-2 to TRBJ1-4; the match to TRBD1 covers 7 bases. Trimming removed 5 bases from V and 7 bases from J; junction bases left unmatched: 10. Germline CDR1 reads SGHTA; CDR2 reads FQGNSA. This CDR3 region has 15 residues. The CDR3 here is CASSPDRVVGEKLFF. Written as DNA, the CDR3 is TGTGCCAGCAGCCCCGACAGGGTGGTTGGTGAAAAACTGTTTTTT.

This clone came up a few times. V gene TRBV10-3 combines with J gene TRBJ1-2; 8 positions agree with TRBD1. Germline values: CDR1 ENHRY, CDR2 SYGVKD. J gave up 4 bases and V 6 bases, and 7 bases lay outside the gene matches. CDR3 length: 14 amino acids. CDR3 sequence reads: CAISKDRGSYGYTF. Here the CDR3 DNA reads TGTGCCATCAGCAAAGACAGGGGAAGCTATGGCTACACCTTC.

The chain uses TRBV6-6 and TRBJ1-5; 8 positions match TRBD1. The trim removed 7 bases at V and 4 bases at J, leaving 6 bases unmatched. Germline CDR1 is MNHNY and CDR2 is SVGAGI (reference sequence). CDR3 length equals 14 residues. The DNA for the CDR3 is TGTGCCAGCACCCGGGACAGGAATAATCAGCCCCAGCATTTT. The encoded protein is CASTRDRNNQPQHF.

The chain has TRBV24-1 and TRBJ2-5; possible D gene TRBD2, 6 bases. Trimming took off 7 bases at V and 1 base at J, with 18 bases between the two ends. CDR1 is KGHDR and CDR2 is SFDVKD in the germline V gene. The CDR3 sequence is 16 residues long. In DNA, the CDR3 is TGTGCCACCAGCTCGTGGGGGGACGGCTCCCAAGAGACCCAGTACTTC. Protein product: CATSSWGDGSQETQYF.

V and J are TRBV5-8 and TRBJ2-3, with D maybe TRBD2 (5 bases). From germline, CDR1 is SGHTS and CDR2 YDEGEE. The CDR3 extends over 15 amino acids. V lost 0 bases and J 5 bases, leaving 13 bases between the germline ends. CDR3 region: CASSLGLLRQDTQYF. The CDR3 DNA reads TGTGCCAGCAGCTTGGGACTACTGCGACAAGATACGCAGTATTTT.

The CDR3, as DNA: TGTGCCAGCAGCCTCGATACGACAGGTTTCTACGAGCAGTACTTC. Its protein is CASSLDTTGFYEQYF. The chain is built from TRBV4-2 and TRBJ2-7; D possibly corresponds to TRBD1 (6 bases). The CDR3 consists of 15 residues. Germline CDR1 and CDR2: LGHNA and YNFKEQ. The V and J ends lost 4 bases and 3 bases respectively, with 16 bases between them.

J is TRBJ2-1 and V is TRBV9; 14 bases match TRBD2. CDR1 SGDLS and CDR2 YYNGEE come from the germline V gene. The CDR3 contains 20 residues. With 0 bases clipped from V and 0 bases from J, the junction kept 8 bases outside the gene matches. CDR3: CASSVGGLAGGRNSYNEQFF. CDR3 sequence (DNA): TGTGCCAGCAGCGTAGGAGGACTAGCGGGGGGCAGGAACTCCTACAATGAGCAGTTCTTC.

The J gene is TRBJ1-1, the V gene TRBV5-4; no firm D call. V lost 4 bases, J lost 1 base, and 8 bases lay in between. The CDR3 totals 13 residues. Germline loops: CDR1 SGHNT, CDR2 YYREEE (reference sequence). The CDR3 reads CASSRVANTEAFF. The CDR3, as DNA: TGTGCCAGCAGCCGAGTAGCGAACACTGAAGCTTTCTTT. The whole variable domain, remainder taken from reference TRBV5-4 and TRBJ1-1, is ETGVTQSPTHLIKTRGQQVTLRCSSQSGHNTVSWYQQALGQGPQFIFQYYREEENGRGNFPPRFSGLQFPNYSSELNVNALELDDSALYLCASSRVANTEAFFGQGTRLTVV.

This chain uses TRBV6-2 or TRBV6-3 with TRBJ2-7, with 8 positions matching TRBD1. V was clipped by 6 bases and J by 0 bases; unmatched bases: 4. Germline-derived CDR1 and CDR2 are MNHEY and SVGEGT. The CDR3 spans 14 residues. The CDR3 here is CASSTGTGSYEQYF. In DNA form, the CDR3 reads TGTGCCAGCAGCACCGGGACAGGCTCCTACGAGCAGTACTTC.

This chain uses TRBV2 with TRBJ1-2; D not certain. V lost 6 bases to trimming and J lost 1 base, with 18 bases between them. The CDR3 contains 16 residues. CDR1 and CDR2 from the germline V gene are SNHLY and FYNNEI. Here the CDR3 reads CASSKGGDSLNYGYTF. The CDR3 DNA sequence: TGTGCCAGCAGCAAAGGCGGCGATAGCCTTAACTATGGCTACACCTTC.

The CDR3 DNA reads TGTGCCAGCAGCCCCCCGGACAGGGTTAACTACGAGCAGTACTTC. It codes for CASSPPDRVNYEQYF. The V and J genes are TRBV3-1 (or the pseudogene TRBV3-2) and TRBJ2-7, with 8 bases lining up with TRBD1. The CDR3 consists of 15 residues. Trimming took 4 bases from V and 3 from J; bases not matched to a gene: 8. Germline V lookup: CDR1 LGHDT, CDR2 YNNKEL (reference sequence).

This chain connects TRBV11-2 to TRBJ1-6; 7 bases match TRBD1. The CDR3 totals 15 residues. J lost 9 bases, V lost 2 bases, and 7 bases had no gene match. The V gene's germline CDR1 is SGHAT and CDR2 FQNNGV. The CDR3 is CASSLYDRVGSPLHF. CDR3 DNA sequence: TGTGCCAGCAGCTTATACGACAGGGTGGGTTCACCCCTCCACTTT.

This clone was recorded only once. This chain connects TRBV4-3 to TRBJ1-1, with TRBD1 matching over 9 bases. The V gene's germline CDR1 is LGHNA and CDR2 YSLEER. The CDR3 contains 15 residues. J was trimmed by 8 bases and V by 0 bases; bases with no gene match: 7. CDR3 loop: CASSQDGTGRMEAFF. CDR3 coding DNA: TGCGCCAGCAGCCAAGATGGGACAGGGAGGATGGAAGCTTTCTTT.

CDR3 region: CASGLVPLYLGQGNTGELFF. DNA for the CDR3: TGTGCTAGTGGTTTGGTACCCTTATATCTGGGACAGGGAAACACCGGGGAGCTGTTTTTT. The chain has TRBV12-5 and TRBJ2-2, with 9 bases aligning to TRBD1. V lost 0 bases, J lost 2 bases, and 13 bases stayed unmatched. The germline V gene encodes CDR1 LGHNT and CDR2 FRNRAP. CDR3 length: 20 amino acids.

The genes are TRBV7-9 and TRBJ2-6, with D possibly TRBD1 on 6 matching bases. Trimming removed 1 base from V and 0 bases from J, with 10 bases in between. The CDR3 is made up of 17 amino acids. CDR1 and CDR2 from the germline V gene are SEHNR and FQNEAQ (reference sequence). This CDR3 reads CASSLGGTRSGANVLTF. CDR3 in DNA: TGTGCCAGCAGCTTAGGAGGGACACGCTCTGGGGCCAACGTCCTGACTTTC. Full variable domain (outside the CDR3, taken from reference TRBV7-9 and TRBJ2-6): DTGVSQNPRHKITKRGQNVTFRCDPISEHNRLYWYRQTLGQGPEFLTYFQNEAQLEKSRLLSDRFSAERPKGSFSTLEIQRTEQGDSAMYLCASSLGGTRSGANVLTFGAGSRLTVL.

The genes are TRBV2 and TRBJ1-4; 7 bases map to TRBD1. This CDR3 is built from 16 residues. Germline V gene lookup returns CDR1 SNHLY and CDR2 FYNNEI. Trimming at V came to 2 bases and at J to 4 bases, leaving 7 bases not matched to a gene. CDR3 coding DNA: TGTGCCAGCAGTGAAAACCCGGGACAGAGTAATGAAAAACTGTTTTTT. Residues: CASSENPGQSNEKLFF.

The chain uses TRBV9 and TRBJ1-3; TRBD1 aligns across 7 bases. CDR3 length: 16 amino acids. With V trimmed by 4 bases and J by 0 bases, 7 bases remained unmatched. Germline CDR1 reads SGDLS; CDR2 reads YYNGEE. The CDR3 sequence: CASSPRQGSSGNTIYF. The CDR3 DNA is TGTGCCAGCAGCCCACGACAGGGATCCTCTGGAAACACCATATATTTT.